Included here is one TCR beta chain sequence, with context. Repertoires were generated with immunoSEQ multiplex PCR, while TCRdb's copy carries only in-frame clones and drops some. Among 57,000 or so clones, about 90% were seen once, and the ten largest hold 5.5% to 7%. The entry originates in a study of T cell changes during pregnancy in multiple sclerosis. The source is a female donor in good health, enrolled as a control in a pregnancy study. The sequencing used peripheral blood, collected in the third trimester of pregnancy.

The CDR3 DNA sequence: TGTGCCAGCAGCTTAGCGGGACAGGGGGCTCCCGTGAACACTGAAGCTTTCTTT. This translates into CASSLAGQGAPVNTEAFF. This chain links TRBV7-9 with TRBJ1-1, with 12 bases matching TRBD1. The V gene's germline CDR1 is SEHNR and CDR2 FQNEAQ (reference sequence). This CDR3 is built from 18 residues. V lost 0 bases, J lost 0 bases, and 5 bases stayed unmatched.